What follows are 26 T cell receptor beta chains derived from one specimen sequenced in a study of shared clonotypes between healthy human individuals. Method: immunoSEQ multiplex PCR; TCRdb's copy keeps in-frame clones and lacks some. Counted here are millions of clones, approximately 90% occurring once; the ten biggest clones make up over 0.12%. The sample taken for sequencing was naive CD4+ T cells sorted from blood. Subset indicated: CD45RA+ positively selected. These receptors were obtained from a man in his late teens or twenties in good health.

The chain uses TRBV18 and TRBJ2-3; TRBD1 might be the D (6 bases). V dropped 4 bases and J dropped 0 bases, with 14 bases sitting between them. Germline CDR1 and CDR2: KGHSH and LQKENI. This CDR3 contains 16 residues. CDR3 sequence reads: CASSRDTGKSTDTQYF. CDR3 in DNA: TGTGCCAGCTCACGAGACACAGGGAAAAGCACAGATACGCAGTATTTT.

The rearrangement joins TRBV5-6 to TRBJ1-2, with D possibly being TRBD1 (5 bases). CDR3 length: 16 amino acids. The V and J ends lost 3 bases and 7 bases respectively, with 22 bases between them. Germline assignment: CDR1 SGHDT and CDR2 YYEEEE. CDR3 residues: CASSSTAGLAPFGYTF. DNA for the CDR3: TGTGCCAGCAGCTCGACAGCTGGACTCGCCCCTTTTGGCTACACCTTC.

DNA of the CDR3: TGTGCCAGCAGTGAGGGACAGTCCTACAATGAGCAGTTCTTC. Protein sequence: CASSEGQSYNEQFF. The rearrangement links TRBV25-1 to TRBJ2-1; 7 positions match TRBD1. This CDR3 has 14 residues. CDR1 is MGHDK, CDR2 SYGVNS, per germline. With V trimmed by 3 bases and J by 1 base, 0 bases remained unmatched.

The CDR3 bases are TGTGCCAGCAGTTTGCTTGCAGGGCACCAAGAGACCCAGTACTTC. Protein: CASSLLAGHQETQYF. This sequence joins TRBV28 and TRBJ2-5, with D perhaps matching TRBD1 (5 bases). This CDR3 has 15 residues. CDR1 MDHEN and CDR2 SYDVKM come from the germline V gene. Trimming pared 3 bases from V and 0 bases from J, leaving 11 bases between.

The V gene is TRBV2, the J gene TRBJ2-2, with TRBD1 matching over 7 bases. The germline gives CDR1 SNHLY, CDR2 FYNNEI. V lost 9 bases, J lost 6 bases, and 7 bases stayed unmatched. The CDR3 has 13 residues. The CDR3: CARRGQGPGELFF. Written as DNA, the CDR3 is TGTGCCAGGAGGGGGCAAGGACCCGGGGAGCTGTTTTTT.

The gene calls are TRBV5-4 and TRBJ2-3; 13 bases match TRBD2. The V gene's germline CDR1 is SGHNT and CDR2 YYREEE (reference sequence). V lost 4 bases, J lost 0 bases, and 2 bases stayed unmatched. The CDR3 covers 16 residues. CDR3 nucleotides: TGTGCCAGCAGCCGGACTAGCGGGGGAAGCACAGATACGCAGTATTTT. It is translated as CASSRTSGGSTDTQYF.

The rearrangement uses TRBV5-1 and TRBJ1-2; the D gene is possibly TRBD1 (5 bases). The CDR3 has 16 residues. CDR1 is SGHRS and CDR2 is YFSETQ in the germline V gene. The V and J ends lost 4 bases and 3 bases respectively, with 19 bases between them. The DNA for the CDR3 is TGCGCCAGCAGCCCTCGCGGGGGGTTAGGAGACTATGGCTACACCTTC. Its translation is CASSPRGGLGDYGYTF. The full variable domain, rest sourced from reference TRBV5-1 and TRBJ1-2, is KAGVTQTPRYLIKTRGQQVTLSCSPISGHRSVSWYQQTPGQGLQFLFEYFSETQRNKGNFPGRFSGRQFSNSRSEMNVSTLELGDSALYLCASSPRGGLGDYGYTFGSGTRLTVV.

This clone has only one observation. The rearrangement uses TRBV11-2 and TRBJ1-1; no firm D call. Trimming removed 2 bases from V and 3 bases from J, with 10 bases in between. The CDR3 is made up of 14 amino acids. From germline, CDR1 is SGHAT and CDR2 FQNNGV. DNA for the CDR3: TGTGCCAGCAGCTTAAACACCATGTACACTGAAGCTTTCTTT. Its protein product is CASSLNTMYTEAFF.

A few counts support this clone. The chain has TRBV29-1 and TRBJ1-1, with TRBD1 matching over 8 bases. CDR3 length equals 13 residues. V was pared by 6 bases and J by 0 bases, with 3 bases of the junction left unmatched. Germline V gives CDR1 SQVTM, CDR2 ANQGSEA. DNA for the CDR3: TGCAGCGTGGGACAGGCTGTGAACACTGAAGCTTTCTTT. Protein sequence: CSVGQAVNTEAFF. Looking up the rest from reference TRBV29-1 and TRBJ1-1 gives the full variable domain: SAVISQKPSRDICQRGTSLTIQCQVDSQVTMMFWYRQQPGQSLTLIATANQGSEATYESGFVIDKFPISRPNLTFSTLTVSNMSPEDSSIYLCSVGQAVNTEAFFGQGTRLTVV.

The rearrangement joins TRBV7-2 to TRBJ2-5, with D perhaps assigned TRBD1 or TRBD2 (7 bases each). This CDR3 region has 14 residues. Trimming took off 6 bases at V and 4 bases at J, with 15 bases between the two ends. Germline V CDR1 and CDR2: SGHTA, FQGNSA. DNA of the CDR3: TGTGCCAGCAGAATGCAGGGGGGGACAGAGACCCAGTACTTC. This codes for CASRMQGGTETQYF.

The chain is built from TRBV28 and TRBJ2-6; TRBD1 is a possible D gene (6 bases). This CDR3 has 15 residues. Trimming removed 5 bases at V and 2 bases at J, with 10 bases between. In germline, CDR1 is MDHEN, CDR2 SYDVKM. CDR3 loop: CASSLKGAGANVLTF. CDR3 in DNA: TGTGCCAGCAGTCTAAAGGGGGCTGGGGCCAACGTCCTGACTTTC.

The chain has TRBV25-1 and TRBJ2-3; the D is unclear. The ends were cut back, 4 bases at V and 0 bases at J, with 2 bases in the middle. The germline CDR1 and CDR2 sequences are MGHDK and SYGVNS. This CDR3 contains 12 residues. The CDR3 region is CASSVSTDTQYF. DNA of the CDR3: TGTGCCAGCAGTGTCAGCACAGATACGCAGTATTTT.

The gene calls are TRBV29-1 and TRBJ1-1; the D gene is possibly TRBD1 (5 bases). V lost 6 bases and J 4 bases, leaving 12 bases between the germline ends. The CDR3 contains 12 residues. Germline V gene lookup returns CDR1 SQVTM and CDR2 ANQGSEA. The CDR3 nucleotides are TGCAGCGTACTGCCGGGGGGCACTGAAGCTTTCTTT. Residues: CSVLPGGTEAFF.

This sequence joins TRBV28 and TRBJ1-1; D is ambiguous. The CDR3 contains 11 residues. The germline gives CDR1 MDHEN, CDR2 SYDVKM. V gave up 5 bases and J gave up 2 bases, with 3 bases separating them. The CDR3 reads CASSDNTEAFF. For the CDR3, the DNA is TGTGCCAGCAGTGACAACACTGAAGCTTTCTTT.

CDR3 bases: TGTGCCAGTAGTAGCGTACAGGCGAACACTGAAGCTTTCTTT. It codes for CASSSVQANTEAFF. J is TRBJ1-1 and V is TRBV19; TRBD1 is a possible D gene (5 bases). The CDR3 is made up of 14 amino acids. V lost 4 bases, J lost 1 base, and 10 bases lay in between. Germline-derived CDR1 and CDR2 are LNHDA and SQIVND (reference sequence).

J is TRBJ2-7 and V is TRBV10-3; tentatively, D is TRBD1 (6 bases). In germline, CDR1 is ENHRY, CDR2 SYGVKD. Trimming took 11 bases from V and 1 from J, leaving 9 bases between them. There are 11 residues in the CDR3. The CDR3 spells CAAGQSYEQYF. Written as DNA, the CDR3 is TGTGCCGCAGGACAGTCCTACGAGCAGTACTTC.

This clone has a single count. This chain links TRBV7-9 with TRBJ2-1; the D gene is possibly TRBD1 (6 bases). Germline V gives CDR1 SEHNR, CDR2 FQNEAQ (reference sequence). CDR3 size: 18 residues. Trimming took off 4 bases at V and 0 bases at J, with 19 bases between the two ends. In nucleotides, the CDR3 is TGTGCCAGCAGCTCAATATCCTACAGGGACCGCTCCTACAATGAGCAGTTCTTC. Its translation: CASSSISYRDRSYNEQFF.

V and J are TRBV29-1 and TRBJ1-1; no clear D. Germline V lookup: CDR1 SQVTM, CDR2 ANQGSEA. Between the trimmed V and J ends, which lost 2 bases and 6 bases, there was a span of 13 bases. The CDR3 loop spans 13 amino acids. CDR3 nucleotide sequence: TGCAGCGTTGAAACCAGAATCAGTCCTGAAGCTTTCTTT. It specifies CSVETRISPEAFF. The entire variable domain, with the rest obtained from reference TRBV29-1 and TRBJ1-1, is as follows: SAVISQKPSRDICQRGTSLTIQCQVDSQVTMMFWYRQQPGQSLTLIATANQGSEATYESGFVIDKFPISRPNLTFSTLTVSNMSPEDSSIYLCSVETRISPEAFFGQGTRLTVV.

The J gene is TRBJ1-6, the V gene TRBV2; D call uncertain. With 3 bases removed from V and 0 bases from J, the gap between germline ends came to 6 bases. The CDR3 consists of 15 residues. CDR1 is SNHLY and CDR2 is FYNNEI in the germline V gene. CDR3 DNA: TGTGCCAGCAGTGAGGGAGCCTCCTATAATTCACCCCTCCACTTT. Amino acid sequence: CASSEGASYNSPLHF.

V gene TRBV7-9 combines with J gene TRBJ1-1; D might be TRBD1 (6 bases). In germline, CDR1 is SEHNR, CDR2 FQNEAQ (reference sequence). This CDR3 has 16 amino acids. The ends were cut back, 4 bases at V and 6 bases at J, with 21 bases in the middle. This CDR3 reads CASSSAPGQGGPEAFF. CDR3 in DNA: TGTGCCAGCAGCTCCGCACCGGGGCAAGGGGGGCCTGAAGCTTTCTTT.

The genes are TRBV5-1 and TRBJ1-3; D may be TRBD1 (6 bases). The CDR3 has 15 amino acids. The germline V and J ends were trimmed by 2 bases and 2 bases, with 11 bases remaining between them. Germline assignment: CDR1 SGHRS and CDR2 YFSETQ. The CDR3 DNA sequence: TGCGCCAGCAGCTTTACAGGGAGCCCTGGAAACACCATATATTTT. Translated, it gives CASSFTGSPGNTIYF.

This clone appeared a single time. The chain is built from TRBV30 and TRBJ1-2; 10 bases are a match to TRBD1. V gave up 4 bases and J gave up 1 base; unmatched junction bases: 6. This CDR3 comprises 15 residues. In germline, CDR1 is GTSNPN, CDR2 SVGIG (reference sequence). CDR3 loop: CAWTIGTGVNYGYTF. As DNA, the CDR3 is TGTGCCTGGACCATAGGGACAGGGGTTAACTATGGCTACACCTTC.

CDR3 in amino acids: CASGNLMDTIYF. The CDR3 coding sequence is TGTGCCAGCGGGAATTTGATGGACACCATATATTTT. The rearrangement uses TRBV6-1 and TRBJ1-3; no clear D gene. The V end was cut by 8 bases, the J end by 8 bases, with 13 bases between. CDR3 size: 12 residues. Looked up from germline, CDR1 is MNHNS and CDR2 is SASEGT.

To note about this clone: The same CDR3 is also encoded by other DNA sequences in this sample. The chain combines TRBV7-9 with TRBJ2-7, with D unresolved. This CDR3 comprises 12 residues. V was cut by 6 bases and J by 3 bases, with 9 bases left in between. Germline V gives CDR1 SEHNR, CDR2 FQNEAQ (reference sequence). CDR3 bases: TGTGCCAGCAGTCGAGGTGACTACGAGCAGTACTTC. Residues: CASSRGDYEQYF.

This clone was seen only once. This chain uses TRBV7-2 with TRBJ1-4, with a weak D call TRBD1 (6 bases). Trimming cost V 7 bases and J 5 bases, with 17 bases left between them. Looked up from germline, CDR1 is SGHTA and CDR2 is FQGNSA. The CDR3 spans 15 residues. CDR3 protein: CASTALGGGNEKLFF. The CDR3 region has the DNA TGTGCCAGCACGGCCCTGGGAGGGGGAAATGAAAAACTGTTTTTT.

The chain carries TRBV7-2 and TRBJ2-5; TRBD2 is a possible D gene (5 bases). CDR1 and CDR2 from the germline V gene are SGHTA and FQGNSA. The V end was cut by 4 bases, the J end by 1 base, with 10 bases between. This CDR3 region has 14 residues. The CDR3 sequence: CASSSGLIQETQYF. The CDR3 bases are TGTGCCAGCAGCTCTGGACTGATCCAAGAGACCCAGTACTTC.